This T cell receptor (beta chain) stems from a study of cytomegalovirus exposure and HLA in healthy donors. Overall study results and limits: Being productive about 87% or about 30% of the time was typical of most TCR beta V segments in an earlier analysis.

CDR3 length: 15 residues. CDR1 is SGHTA, CDR2 FQGTGA, per germline. The V end lost 1 base, the J end lost 1 base, and 8 bases lay between the germline ends. 13 Jbeta primers and 60 Vbeta primers were used for the PCR. In the original workflow: About 11 million of about 88 million unique TCR beta chains were shared, per a later count. Method: immunoSEQ multiplex PCR; TCRdb's copy keeps in-frame clones and lacks some. V and J calls and clone size are as listed in that table; D and trimming were resolved from the DNA. The data hold about 120,000 clones, with roughly 65% observed a single time. This clone was seen a few times. Antigen: not known.

The genes are TRBV7-3 and TRBJ2-1; D call uncertain. The source is a man aged 35 to 55 in good health and CMV-seropositive. Sequencing was performed on PBMCs. Here the CDR3 reads CASSLNPGSYNEQFF. CDR3 DNA sequence: TGTGCCAGCAGCTTAAACCCAGGTTCCTACAATGAGCAGTTCTTC.